A single sample is the source of the 13 T cell receptor beta chains below, sequenced in a study of shared clonotypes between healthy human individuals. The protocol was immunoSEQ multiplex PCR, while the TCRdb copy is restricted to in-frame clones and leaves out a portion. The sample consists of over a million clones, about four fifths of them appearing once. The specimen was memory CD4+ T cells from PBMCs. Subset denoted: CD45RA-negative fraction. These receptors all come from a man younger than 35 in good health. Some clones in this sample may be carry-over from other donors' samples.

This rearrangement joins TRBV2 to TRBJ1-5; 7 positions match TRBD1. The CDR3 runs to 14 residues. Trimming removed 3 bases from V and 7 bases from J; junction bases left unmatched: 6. CDR1 is SNHLY and CDR2 is FYNNEI in the germline V gene. DNA for the CDR3: TGTGCCAGCAGTGAGACGACAGGGACCCAGCCCCAGCATTTT. Its translation: CASSETTGTQPQHF.

The J gene is TRBJ2-2, the V gene TRBV11-3, with D perhaps TRBD1 (5 bases). The CDR3 spans 14 residues. Germline V lookup: CDR1 SGHNT, CDR2 YENEEA. The V and J ends lost 3 bases and 4 bases respectively, with 9 bases between them. In nucleotides, the CDR3 is TGTGCCAGCAGCTTCGACAGCTCCACCGGGGAGCTGTTTTTT. Translating gives CASSFDSSTGELFF.

J is TRBJ2-7 and V is TRBV6-5, with 7 positions matching TRBD1. Trimming cost V 6 bases and J 2 bases; bases outside gene matches: 10. This CDR3 spans 15 amino acids. CDR1 is MNHEY and CDR2 is SVGAGI in the germline V gene. CDR3 in amino acids: CASSSGTAETYEQYF. The DNA of the CDR3 is TGTGCCAGCAGCTCCGGGACAGCTGAGACCTACGAGCAGTACTTC.

The rearrangement uses TRBV29-1 and TRBJ2-7, with 8 nucleotides matching TRBD1. Germline CDR1 and CDR2: SQVTM and ANQGSEA. V lost 7 bases, J lost 3 bases, and 8 bases stayed unmatched. The CDR3 runs to 13 residues. The CDR3 region has the DNA TGCAGCGCTGGACAGGGTAATAGCTACGAGCAGTACTTC. Translation gives CSAGQGNSYEQYF.

This chain connects TRBV9 to TRBJ2-2; a weak D match, TRBD2 (6 bases). Germline CDR1 SGDLS, CDR2 YYNGEE. V was pared by 0 bases and J by 3 bases, with 9 bases between. This CDR3 has 15 residues. CDR3 nucleotide sequence: TGTGCCAGCAGCGTAGCTCCGGGGGACACCGGGGAGCTGTTTTTT. It translates to CASSVAPGDTGELFF.

The chain combines TRBV5-4 with TRBJ1-5; 7 bases align to TRBD1. Germline V gene sequence: CDR1 SGHNT, CDR2 YYREEE (reference sequence). After removal of 0 bases from V and 6 bases from J, the junction contained 6 bases not matched to a gene. There are 15 residues in the CDR3. CDR3: CASSLGQGTGQPQHF. The CDR3 region has the DNA TGTGCCAGCAGCTTGGGACAGGGCACCGGTCAGCCCCAGCATTTT.

The V call is TRBV5-1, the J call TRBJ2-7, with 8 bases fitting TRBD2. Trimming at V came to 1 base and at J to 5 bases, leaving 5 bases not matched to a gene. CDR1 and CDR2 from the germline V gene are SGHRS and YFSETQ. CDR3 size: 14 residues. CDR3 residues: CASSLSGRLDEQYF. As DNA, the CDR3 is TGCGCCAGCAGCTTGAGCGGGAGACTCGACGAGCAGTACTTC.

The chain carries TRBV6-5 and TRBJ2-2; D not resolved. CDR1 is MNHEY, CDR2 SVGAGI, per germline. CDR3 length equals 15 residues. V lost 6 bases to trimming and J lost 5 bases, with 16 bases between them. CDR3 sequence: CASRFDNRRTGELFF. The CDR3 coding sequence is TGTGCCAGCAGATTCGACAACCGTAGGACCGGGGAGCTGTTTTTT.

The V call is TRBV5-1, the J call TRBJ2-2; 14 bases line up with TRBD2. CDR1 and CDR2 (germline): SGHRS, YFSETQ. With 5 bases clipped from V and 6 bases from J, the junction kept 9 bases outside the gene matches. The CDR3 extends over 17 amino acids. The CDR3 reads CASRQGLAGEIAGELFF. As DNA, the CDR3 is TGCGCCAGCAGACAGGGACTAGCGGGAGAAATCGCCGGGGAGCTGTTTTTT.

In nucleotides, the CDR3 is TGTGCCAGCAGTCCGGGACTAGCGGATTCGGAGACCCAGTACTTC. As protein: CASSPGLADSETQYF. This sequence joins TRBV25-1 and TRBJ2-5, with TRBD2 matching 11 bases. CDR1 and CDR2 (germline): MGHDK, SYGVNS. This CDR3 is built from 15 residues. The trim removed 5 bases at V and 5 bases at J, leaving 7 bases unmatched.

V is TRBV2 and J is TRBJ1-1; D uncertain. The germline gives CDR1 SNHLY, CDR2 FYNNEI. V was pared by 3 bases and J by 0 bases, with 11 bases between. The CDR3 spans 15 residues. CDR3 amino acids: CASSDSLAMNTEAFF. In nucleotides, the CDR3 is TGTGCCAGCAGTGATTCTCTGGCTATGAACACTGAAGCTTTCTTT.

This chain joins TRBV7-8 and TRBJ2-5; the D is unclear. The CDR3 has 15 residues. Trimming removed 5 bases at V and 1 base at J, with 14 bases between. CDR1 is SGHVS and CDR2 is FQNEAQ in the germline V gene. CDR3 sequence (DNA): TGTGCCAGCAGCCCTTACCGACGTGGCCAAGAGACCCAGTACTTC. This translates into CASSPYRRGQETQYF.

This clone was seen a single time. This sequence joins TRBV27 and TRBJ1-4; TRBD1 matches at 8 bases. The CDR3 extends over 14 amino acids. The germline V gene has CDR1 MNHEY and CDR2 SMNVEV (reference sequence). V was clipped by 4 bases and J by 2 bases; unmatched bases: 0. The CDR3 coding sequence is TGTGCCAGCAGTTACAGGGGGACTAATGAAAAACTGTTTTTT. Amino acids: CASSYRGTNEKLFF. The full variable domain, its missing parts supplied by reference TRBV27 and TRBJ1-4, is EAQVTQNPRYLITVTGKKLTVTCSQNMNHEYMSWYRQDPGLGLRQIYYSMNVEVTDKGDVPEGYKVSRKEKRNFPLILESPSPNQTSLYFCASSYRGTNEKLFFGSGTQLSVL.